This is a list of T cell receptor beta chains from one sample in a study of T cells after yellow fever vaccination. Via MiXCR, TCRdb re-called the 5' RACE reads, giving one row per CDR3 protein. The profile covers about 500,000 distinct CDR3 sequences, with roughly 17% appearing a single time and 17% taken by the ten largest. Sequenced material: PBMCs, taken about 5 days after the first yellow fever vaccination. Receptors were obtained from a man younger than 35 who received the YFV17D yellow fever vaccine. Each CDR3 is given with its conserved first and last residue.

V: TRBV20-1; J: TRBJ1-1; CDR3: CSADGVPKAFF
V: TRBV5-1; J: TRBJ2-5; CDR3: CASSLLTGEETQYF
V: TRBV6-5; J: TRBJ2-6; CDR3: CASSYPTVSGANVLTF
V: TRBV2; J: TRBJ1-6; CDR3: CASSENTGYSSPLHF
V: TRBV11-2; J: TRBJ2-7; CDR3: CASSFGTALYEQYF
V: TRBV2; J: TRBJ2-4; CDR3: CASRTQTGTGSIQYF
V: TRBV7-2; J: TRBJ2-3; CDR3: CASSPPWDTQYF
V: TRBV5-5; J: TRBJ1-6; CDR3: CASSHRDSPLHF
V: TRBV4-2; J: TRBJ2-5; CDR3: CASSQAGWGLQETQYF
V: TRBV11-2; J: TRBJ2-5; CDR3: CASSHGLAGGSYQETQYF